The 27 T cell receptor beta chains presented below share a single source sample, sequenced in a study of cytomegalovirus exposure and HLA in healthy donors. 60 Vbeta and 13 Jbeta primers were used in PCR. The assay was immunoSEQ multiplex PCR, and TCRdb's table has in-frame clones only and misses some. Seen here are 70,000 to 95,000 clones, more than 70% observed once, and the top ten hold approximately 2%. Source material: PBMCs. The receptors come from a man aged 40-55 years in good health and CMV-seronegative.

CDR3 coding DNA: TGTGCCATCAGTGACAGGGCGGCAACTAATGAAAAACTGTTTTTT. Protein product: CAISDRAATNEKLFF. The chain has TRBV10-3 and TRBJ1-4; weak D call: TRBD1 (5 bases). Per germline, CDR1 ENHRY and CDR2 SYGVKD. There are 15 residues in the CDR3. The ends were cut back, 3 bases at V and 0 bases at J, with 8 bases in the middle.

This sequence joins TRBV11-2 and TRBJ2-7; 7 bases map to TRBD1. V was clipped by 6 bases and J by 3 bases; unmatched bases: 14. Germline CDR1 SGHAT, CDR2 FQNNGV. CDR3 length: 16 residues. CDR3 in amino acids: CASRPRTGTENYEQYF. CDR3 sequence (DNA): TGTGCCAGCAGACCAAGAACCGGGACAGAGAACTACGAGCAGTACTTC.

The chain joins TRBV11-1 to TRBJ2-7; 7 bases are shared with TRBD1. V gave up 5 bases and J gave up 3 bases; unmatched junction bases: 7. CDR3 length equals 14 residues. The germline V gene encodes CDR1 SGHAT and CDR2 FQDESV (reference sequence). CDR3 in DNA: TGTGCCAGCAGCCCGACAGGGAGATTCTACGAGCAGTACTTC. Encoded protein: CASSPTGRFYEQYF.

The rearrangement links TRBV10-1 to TRBJ1-1; tentatively, D is TRBD1 (5 bases). Looked up from germline, CDR1 is WNHNN and CDR2 is SYGVQD (reference sequence). Between the trimmed V and J ends, which lost 2 bases and 4 bases, there was a span of 5 bases. The CDR3 has 12 amino acids. The CDR3 coding sequence is TGCGCCAGCAGTGAGGGGGCCACTGAAGCTTTCTTT. This gives the protein CASSEGATEAFF.

V gene TRBV29-1 combines with J gene TRBJ2-7, with TRBD2 matching 16 bases. Trimming at V came to 7 bases and at J to 1 base, leaving 13 bases not matched to a gene. The CDR3 has 18 residues. CDR1 and CDR2 from the germline V gene are SQVTM and ANQGSEA. The CDR3 region has the DNA TGCAGCGCTCGGGAGGGACTAGCGGGGGGGCCAAGGTCCTACGAGCAGTACTTC. It is translated as CSAREGLAGGPRSYEQYF.

The chain has TRBV27 and TRBJ2-7; no clear D gene. Trimming pared 3 bases from V and 6 bases from J, leaving 9 bases between. The CDR3 contains 12 residues. Germline-derived CDR1 and CDR2 are MNHEY and SMNVEV (reference sequence). CDR3 DNA: TGTGCCAGCAGTTTGGTGTCGGGCGAGCAGTACTTC. This codes for CASSLVSGEQYF.

This chain connects TRBV19 to TRBJ2-1; perhaps TRBD1 as D (6 bases). The V gene's germline CDR1 is LNHDA and CDR2 SQIVND (reference sequence). The CDR3 has 12 residues. The ends were cut back, 3 bases at V and 15 bases at J, with 15 bases in the middle. The CDR3 bases are TGTGCCAGTAGTATCCGCGTGGGACAACCGTTCTTC. Its protein is CASSIRVGQPFF.

The V and J genes are TRBV29-1 and TRBJ2-1; 8 nucleotides align to TRBD2. The germline gives CDR1 SQVTM, CDR2 ANQGSEA. Germline trimming cut 4 bases from V and 7 bases from J; bases unmatched to any gene: 9. This CDR3 region has 14 residues. The CDR3 nucleotides are TGCAGCGTTGTCATGGGACTAGTCGGGAATGAGCAGTTCTTC. Its protein is CSVVMGLVGNEQFF.

The rearrangement joins TRBV30 to TRBJ2-4; D gene uncertain. This CDR3 comprises 11 residues. The V end lost 1 base, the J end lost 8 bases, and 6 bases lay between the germline ends. From germline, CDR1 is GTSNPN and CDR2 SVGIG (reference sequence). CDR3 nucleotide sequence: TGTGCCTGGAGTGGCGTGGACATTCAGTACTTC. Residues: CAWSGVDIQYF. The full variable domain, in which reference TRBV30 and TRBJ2-4 provide the parts outside the CDR3, is SQTIHQWPATLVQPVGSPLSLECTVEGTSNPNLYWYRQAAGRGLQLLFYSVGIGQISSEVPQNLSASRPQDRQFILSSKKLLLSDSGFYLCAWSGVDIQYFGAGTRLSVL.

The gene calls are TRBV9 and TRBJ1-5; D is possibly TRBD1 (6 bases). Germline loops: CDR1 SGDLS, CDR2 YYNGEE. The CDR3 totals 16 residues. V was trimmed by 0 bases and J by 3 bases, leaving 13 bases between them. CDR3 nucleotide sequence: TGTGCCAGCAGCGTAGGAGGCAGGGGAGACAATCAGCCCCAGCATTTT. Its translation is CASSVGGRGDNQPQHF.

The V and J genes are TRBV5-4 and TRBJ1-1; D is unclear. Trimming left V 0 bases short and J 4 bases short, with 13 bases between. The CDR3 is 15 amino acids. The V gene's germline CDR1 is SGHNT and CDR2 YYREEE (reference sequence). CDR3: CASSLAMGSTTEAFF. The CDR3 DNA sequence: TGTGCCAGCAGCTTGGCCATGGGGAGTACCACTGAAGCTTTCTTT. Filled out from reference TRBV5-4 and TRBJ1-1, the complete variable domain reads ETGVTQSPTHLIKTRGQQVTLRCSSQSGHNTVSWYQQALGQGPQFIFQYYREEENGRGNFPPRFSGLQFPNYSSELNVNALELDDSALYLCASSLAMGSTTEAFFGQGTRLTVV.

The chain combines TRBV7-9 with TRBJ1-2; D gene unclear. Germline loops: CDR1 SEHNR, CDR2 FQNEAQ (reference sequence). V was clipped by 0 bases and J by 5 bases, with 7 bases between them. This CDR3 comprises 13 residues. The CDR3 region has the DNA TGTGCCAGCAGCTTAGCTGCGGATTATGGCTACACCTTC. Its translation is CASSLAADYGYTF.

The V and J genes are TRBV7-8 and TRBJ2-5, with TRBD1 identical over 7 bases. V lost 2 bases, J lost 0 bases, and 6 bases stayed unmatched. The CDR3 covers 16 residues. CDR1 is SGHVS and CDR2 is FQNEAQ in the germline V gene. CDR3 loop: CASSLLQGDNQETQYF. Written as DNA, the CDR3 is TGTGCCAGCAGCTTACTTCAGGGGGACAACCAAGAGACCCAGTACTTC. The full variable domain, its missing parts supplied by reference TRBV7-8 and TRBJ2-5, is GAGVSQSPRYKVAKRGQDVALRCDPISGHVSLFWYQQALGQGPEFLTYFQNEAQLDKSGLPSDRFFAERPEGSVSTLKIQRTQQEDSAVYLCASSLLQGDNQETQYFGPGTRLLVL.

This clone has a handful of counts. This chain joins TRBV7-9 and TRBJ1-3, with no clear D. Trimming pared 5 bases from V and 2 bases from J, leaving 16 bases between. This CDR3 comprises 16 residues. Germline assignment: CDR1 SEHNR and CDR2 FQNEAQ (reference sequence). The CDR3 DNA sequence: TGTGCCAGCAGCCTCGGGTCGGGATCGACTGGAAACACCATATATTTT. Amino acid sequence: CASSLGSGSTGNTIYF.

The gene calls are TRBV6-5 and TRBJ1-1; D ambiguous. Germline V gene sequence: CDR1 MNHEY, CDR2 SVGAGI. CDR3 length: 13 amino acids. Trimming shortened V by 0 bases and J by 7 bases, and 9 bases separated the two germline ends. The CDR3, as DNA: TGTGCCAGCAGTTACTCGATTCGCGTTGAAGCTTTCTTT. This gives the protein CASSYSIRVEAFF.

The V call is TRBV7-6, the J call TRBJ2-7, with 8 bases aligning to TRBD1. The germline V gene encodes CDR1 SGHVS and CDR2 FNYEAQ. The V and J ends lost 1 base and 4 bases, in that order; junction bases with no gene match: 3. The CDR3 length is 14 residues. The DNA for the CDR3 is TGTGCCAGCAGCTTAGGCAGGGGGCTATACGAGCAGTACTTC. Protein product: CASSLGRGLYEQYF.

This clone has only a few counts. The rearrangement links TRBV13 to TRBJ1-4; D gene unclear. CDR3 length: 13 amino acids. The V gene's germline CDR1 is PRHDT and CDR2 FYEKMQ (reference sequence). V was trimmed by 5 bases and J by 8 bases, leaving 12 bases between them. CDR3 nucleotide sequence: TGTGCCAGCAGCCCTTCCGAGGCGGAAAAACTGTTTTTT. Translation: CASSPSEAEKLFF.

The chain is built from TRBV6-5 and TRBJ2-7; no definite D call. This CDR3 is 15 amino acids long. Trimming pared 10 bases from V and 0 bases from J, leaving 19 bases between. The germline gives CDR1 MNHEY, CDR2 SVGAGI. The CDR3 spells CATSPPERTSYEQYF. The CDR3 coding sequence is TGTGCCACCTCCCCCCCAGAAAGAACCTCCTACGAGCAGTACTTC.

In DNA form, the CDR3 reads TGTGCCAGCTCACCACCATGGGGCGGCTACACCTTC. Translation: CASSPPWGGYTF. This chain links TRBV18 with TRBJ1-2, with D possibly TRBD1 on 5 matching bases. This CDR3 region has 12 residues. Germline V lookup: CDR1 KGHSH, CDR2 LQKENI. V was shortened by 0 bases and J by 8 bases, with 7 bases between the two germline ends.

The chain couples TRBV9 to TRBJ2-7; 7 bases fit TRBD2. The CDR3 runs to 14 residues. The V segment lost 0 bases and the J segment 2 bases; nucleotides outside the gene matches: 2. Germline CDR1 and CDR2: SGDLS and YYNGEE. The CDR3: CASSVAGTTYEQYF. CDR3 sequence (DNA): TGTGCCAGCAGCGTAGCTGGGACTACCTACGAGCAGTACTTC.

This sequence joins TRBV7-9 and TRBJ2-1, with 8 bases that match TRBD2. CDR3 length: 19 amino acids. J gave up 9 bases and V 3 bases, and 22 bases lay outside the gene matches. Germline V gene data show CDR1 as SEHNR and CDR2 as FQNEAQ (reference sequence). The CDR3 DNA reads as TGTGCCAGCAGCTTTCCTCTAGTCAGCCACAGCGGGAGCCCCCTTGAGCAGTTCTTC. It translates to CASSFPLVSHSGSPLEQFF.

The rearrangement joins TRBV28 to TRBJ2-2, with TRBD2 matching 13 bases. The junction had 8 bases not matched to a gene; V was cut back by 0 bases and J by 7 bases. The germline gives CDR1 MDHEN, CDR2 SYDVKM. The CDR3 length is 18 residues. As DNA, the CDR3 is TGTGCCAGCAGTTTATGGGGACCGGGACTAGCGGGATTCGGGGAGCTGTTTTTT. It codes for CASSLWGPGLAGFGELFF.

The rearrangement joins TRBV7-9 to TRBJ2-2; D unresolved. V dropped 5 bases and J dropped 2 bases, with 3 bases sitting between them. The CDR3 has 12 amino acids. Germline CDR1 SEHNR, CDR2 FQNEAQ (reference sequence). This CDR3 is CASSLNTGELFF. CDR3 nucleotide sequence: TGTGCCAGCAGCCTTAACACCGGGGAGCTGTTTTTT. The complete variable domain, with remaining parts taken from reference TRBV7-9 and TRBJ2-2, reads DTGVSQNPRHKITKRGQNVTFRCDPISEHNRLYWYRQTLGQGPEFLTYFQNEAQLEKSRLLSDRFSAERPKGSFSTLEIQRTEQGDSAMYLCASSLNTGELFFGEGSRLTVL.

The J gene is TRBJ1-2, the V gene TRBV19; unclear D gene. The CDR3 extends over 13 amino acids. V was shortened by 4 bases and J by 7 bases, with 13 bases between the two germline ends. CDR1 is LNHDA and CDR2 is SQIVND in the germline V gene (reference sequence). In DNA, the CDR3 is TGTGCCAGTAGTACCGGCGGGGTACCTGGCTACACCTTC. As protein: CASSTGGVPGYTF. The complete variable domain, with remaining parts taken from reference TRBV19 and TRBJ1-2, reads DGGITQSPKYLFRKEGQNVTLSCEQNLNHDAMYWYRQDPGQGLRLIYYSQIVNDFQKGDIAEGYSVSREKKESFPLTVTSAQKNPTAFYLCASSTGGVPGYTFGSGTRLTVV.

This chain links TRBV9 with TRBJ2-1; TRBD2 is a possible D gene (5 bases). The CDR3 is 14 residues long. Germline V gene lookup returns CDR1 SGDLS and CDR2 YYNGEE. Trimming removed 4 bases from V and 6 bases from J, with 14 bases in between. CDR3 sequence reads: CASSFRRGFNEQFF. CDR3 coding DNA: TGTGCCAGCAGCTTCCGACGAGGGTTCAATGAGCAGTTCTTC. The full variable domain, in which reference TRBV9 and TRBJ2-1 provide the parts outside the CDR3, is DSGVTQTPKHLITATGQRVTLRCSPRSGDLSVYWYQQSLDQGLQFLIQYYNGEERAKGNILERFSAQQFPDLHSELNLSSLELGDSALYFCASSFRRGFNEQFFGPGTRLTVL.

V and J are TRBV14 and TRBJ2-7, with 9 bases lining up with TRBD1. CDR1 SGHDN and CDR2 FVKESK come from the germline V gene. V lost 2 bases to trimming and J lost 3 bases; unmatched junction nucleotides: 5. CDR3 length equals 15 residues. Here the CDR3 DNA reads TGTGCCAGCAGCCAAACCGGGACAGGGTACTACGAGCAGTACTTC. It codes for CASSQTGTGYYEQYF.

This clone showed up just once. The rearrangement uses TRBV5-7 and TRBJ1-5; no clear D. TRBV5-7 is an ORF for which the function is uncertain. V lost 0 bases, J lost 6 bases, and 13 bases lay in between. This CDR3 region has 15 residues. Here the CDR3 DNA reads TGTGCCAGCAGCTTGGCGTCCGGTCTAGGTCAGCCCCAGCATTTT. This translates into CASSLASGLGQPQHF.